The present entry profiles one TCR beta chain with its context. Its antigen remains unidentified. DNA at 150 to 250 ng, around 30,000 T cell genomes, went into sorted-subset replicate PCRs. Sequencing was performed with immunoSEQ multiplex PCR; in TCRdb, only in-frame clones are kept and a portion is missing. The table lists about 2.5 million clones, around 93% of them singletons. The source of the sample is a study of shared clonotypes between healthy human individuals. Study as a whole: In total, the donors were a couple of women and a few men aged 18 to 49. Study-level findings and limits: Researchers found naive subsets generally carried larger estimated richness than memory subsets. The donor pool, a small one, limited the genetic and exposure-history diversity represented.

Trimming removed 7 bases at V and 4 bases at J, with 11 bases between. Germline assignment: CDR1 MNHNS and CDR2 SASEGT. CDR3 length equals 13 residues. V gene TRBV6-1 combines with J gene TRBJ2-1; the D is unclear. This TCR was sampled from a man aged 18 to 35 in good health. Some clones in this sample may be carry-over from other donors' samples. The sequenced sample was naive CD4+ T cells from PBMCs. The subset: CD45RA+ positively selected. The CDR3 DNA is TGTGCCAGCACTCAACGGCTTTACAATGAGCAGTTCTTC. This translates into CASTQRLYNEQFF.